This is a list of T cell receptor beta chains from one sample in a study of Ad26.COV2.S vaccination and SARS-CoV-2 variants. TCRdb's copy holds only in-frame clones and misses some; the assay was immunoSEQ multiplex PCR. The table shows approximately 450,000 clones, with about 93% occurring only once. The source material was peripheral blood, sampled in a trial of Ad26.COV2.S vaccine versus placebo. The source is a person aged 18 to 59 who received the Ad26.COV2.S COVID-19 vaccine or a placebo. Both conserved end residues are part of each CDR3. Fields, in order: D gene, V gene, CDR3 length, clone size, J gene, CDR3 DNA, CDR3 protein. D genes are given only for firm matches. Expanded clones get a size class; other rows say once, few or many, or leave the size out.

-	TRBV19	15	-	TRBJ2-3	TGTGCCACTAGCAATACAGGGGGGGGCACAGATACGCAGTATTTT	CATSNTGGGTDTQYF
TRBD2	TRBV20-1	15	-	TRBJ2-5	TGCAGTGCTAGTATCAATAGCGGGAGTGAAGAGACCCAGTACTTC	CSASINSGSEETQYF
TRBD1	TRBV9	13	-	TRBJ2-7	TGTGCCAGCAGCTGGACAGGGGGCGCCGAGCAGTACTTC	CASSWTGGAEQYF
-	TRBV2	17	-	TRBJ2-2	TGTGCCAGCAGTGTGGGGGGAGGTGGGTCTGGCACCGGGGAGCTGTTTTTT	CASSVGGGGSGTGELFF
-	TRBV6-1	16	-	TRBJ2-7	TGTGCCAGCAGTGGAGGGGGGGGGAGCGGGCAACGTGGTCAGTACTTC	CASSGGGGSGQRGQYF
TRBD2	TRBV28	15	-	TRBJ2-7	TGTGCCAGCAGTGCGGGACTAGCGGGACACTACGAGCAGTACTTC	CASSAGLAGHYEQYF
-	TRBV5-1	14	-	TRBJ1-2	TGCGCCAGCAGCTTGGCTGAGGACAACTATGGCTACACCTTC	CASSLAEDNYGYTF
TRBD1	TRBV5-4	12	-	TRBJ1-2	TGTGCCAGCAGCTTGGCGGGACAGATCTACACCTTC	CASSLAGQIYTF
-	TRBV6-5	14	-	TRBJ1-1	TGTGCCAGCAGTTACACAGGGAAGAACACTGAAGCTTTCTTT	CASSYTGKNTEAFF
-	TRBV20-1	12	-	TRBJ2-5	TGCAGTGCGAGTGGGATCGTGGAGACCCAGTACTTC	CSASGIVETQYF
-	TRBV5-4	15	-	TRBJ1-6	TGTGCCAGCAGCTTGGATCAGGGGAGGTATTCACCCCTCCACTTT	CASSLDQGRYSPLHF
-	TRBV30	14	-	TRBJ1-4	TGTGCCTGGAACGGGGGTAAAGCTAATGAAAAACTGTTTTTT	CAWNGGKANEKLFF
-	TRBV5-6	17	-	TRBJ2-1	TGTGCCAGCAGCTTAACCCATGATGGGGGGGCGGTTAATGAGCAGTTCTTC	CASSLTHDGGAVNEQFF
-	TRBV30	12	-	TRBJ2-5	TGTGCCTGGAGTTTTACGCAAGAGACCCAGTACTTC	CAWSFTQETQYF
-	TRBV7-2	15	-	TRBJ2-7	TGTGCCAGCAGCTTAAACGGCGGGCCTTCCTACGAGCAGTACTTC	CASSLNGGPSYEQYF
-	TRBV3-1/TRBV3-2	15	-	TRBJ1-3	TGTGCCAGCAGCCAAGATGGCTCCTCTGGAAACACCATATATTTT	CASSQDGSSGNTIYF
-	TRBV13	14	-	TRBJ2-3	TGTGCCAGCAGTTTTTCCCGCGGCACAGATACGCAGTATTTT	CASSFSRGTDTQYF
TRBD1	TRBV11-2	13	-	TRBJ2-2	TGTGCCACCAGGACAGGGGGCAACGGGGAGCTGTTTTTT	CATRTGGNGELFF
-	TRBV7-2	12	-	TRBJ1-5	TGTGCCAGCAGCTTTCTCAATCAGCCCCAGCATTTT	CASSFLNQPQHF
-	TRBV7-9	14	-	TRBJ2-7	TGTGCCAGCAGCTTAGAGGTCGGCTCCTACGAGCAGTACTTC	CASSLEVGSYEQYF
TRBD1	TRBV28	14	-	TRBJ2-7	TGTGCCAGCAGTTTAGACAGGGGGACTTACGAGCAGTACTTC	CASSLDRGTYEQYF
-	TRBV6-4	13	-	TRBJ2-2	TGTGCCAGCAGTGACCAATACACCGGGGAGCTGTTTTTT	CASSDQYTGELFF
-	TRBV27	14	-	TRBJ2-7	TGTGCCAGCAGTTTAAGTGGCTCACACTACGAGCAGTACTTC	CASSLSGSHYEQYF
-	TRBV9	14	-	TRBJ2-7	TGTGCCAGCAGCGTAGACAGGAACCACTACGAGCAGTACTTC	CASSVDRNHYEQYF
-	TRBV7-2	12	few	TRBJ1-5	TGTGCCAGCAGCGCCGTCAATCAGCCCCAGCATTTT	CASSAVNQPQHF
-	TRBV2	13	-	TRBJ1-5	TGTGCCAGCAGTGGACAGTTCAATCAGCCCCAGCATTTT	CASSGQFNQPQHF
-	TRBV3-1/TRBV3-2	17	-	TRBJ1-5	TGTGCCAGCAGCCAAGAGGCGCCAGGGGAAGACAATCAGCCCCAGCATTTT	CASSQEAPGEDNQPQHF
TRBD2	TRBV2	14	-	TRBJ2-7	TGTGCCAGCAGGCAGGCGGGAGGGTCTTACGAGCAGTACTTC	CASRQAGGSYEQYF
-	TRBV21-1	20	-	TRBJ2-6	TGTGCCAGCAGCAAGGAATCCATCGACACTGCCAGCTCTGGGGCCAACGTCCTGACTTTC	CASSKESIDTASSGANVLTF
-	TRBV10-2	14	-	TRBJ1-6	TGCGCCAGCAGTGAGGATAGGGGTAATTCACCCCTCCACTTT	CASSEDRGNSPLHF
TRBD2	TRBV5-4	16	-	TRBJ2-5	TGTGCCAGCAGCCGATTTAGCGGGAGGGCCAAAGAGACCCAGTACTTC	CASSRFSGRAKETQYF
-	TRBV19	17	-	TRBJ2-7	TGTGCCAGTAGTATATATGCGGGGACCAGATCTACGGGCGAGCAGTACTTC	CASSIYAGTRSTGEQYF
-	TRBV20-1	11	-	TRBJ2-7	TGCAGTGCTGGGGGGGCTGCGGAGCAGTACTTC	CSAGGAAEQYF
TRBD2	TRBV7-2	19	few	TRBJ2-7	TGTGCCAGCACCCACTTACCGGGACTAGCGATAATTTTCCCCTACGAGCAGTACTTC	CASTHLPGLAIIFPYEQYF
-	TRBV7-9	14	-	TRBJ2-2	TGTGCCAGCAGCTTTTCCAGTCAGACCGGGGAGCTGTTTTTT	CASSFSSQTGELFF
-	TRBV4-1	15	-	TRBJ1-5	TGCGCCAGCAGCCAAGTGGCAGGGCTGGGTCAGCCCCAGCATTTT	CASSQVAGLGQPQHF